This passage covers 8 T cell receptor beta chains from one sample sequenced in a study of cytomegalovirus exposure and HLA in healthy donors. PCR involved 60 Vbeta and 13 Jbeta primers. Libraries were prepared by immunoSEQ multiplex PCR; TCRdb keeps only in-frame clonotypes and omits some of them. The sample has 73,000 or so clones, 70% to 80% seen once. The sequenced sample was PBMCs. The source of these receptors is a man aged 50 or older in good health and CMV-seronegative.

V is TRBV18 and J is TRBJ1-6, with 7 bases that match TRBD1. The CDR3 has 14 residues. Germline lookup yields CDR1 KGHSH and CDR2 LQKENI. Germline trimming cut 5 bases from V and 10 bases from J; bases unmatched to any gene: 8. CDR3 residues: CASSATGSESPLHF. The CDR3, as DNA: TGTGCCAGCTCAGCGACAGGGTCGGAATCACCCCTCCACTTT.

This clone was detected only once. The rearrangement joins TRBV6-6 to TRBJ1-5, with D uncertain. Between the trimmed V and J ends, which lost 6 bases and 1 base, there was a span of 13 bases. The CDR3 spans 15 residues. Germline assignment: CDR1 MNHNY and CDR2 SVGAGI (reference sequence). The CDR3 DNA reads TGTGCCAGCAGCCCCGGACTTTTAAGCAATCAGCCCCAGCATTTT. It specifies CASSPGLLSNQPQHF.

This chain joins TRBV29-1 and TRBJ1-2, with TRBD1 matching over 8 bases. With V trimmed by 7 bases and J by 8 bases, 9 bases remained unmatched. CDR3 length: 12 residues. The germline CDR1 and CDR2 sequences are SQVTM and ANQGSEA. The CDR3 spells CSGTQGAGGYTF. For the CDR3, the DNA is TGCAGCGGTACGCAGGGGGCCGGGGGCTACACCTTC.

This clone was picked up one time. The sample contains more than one DNA sequence encoding this CDR3. The J gene is TRBJ1-1, the V gene TRBV10-3; 9 bases agree with TRBD1. Germline assignment: CDR1 ENHRY and CDR2 SYGVKD. The CDR3 is made up of 15 amino acids. The J segment lost 2 bases and the V segment lost 2 bases, leaving 3 bases of the junction unmatched. DNA of the CDR3: TGTGCCATCAGTGAGACGGGACAGGGAAACACTGAAGCTTTCTTT. This codes for CAISETGQGNTEAFF.

Only one count was recorded for this clone. The genes are TRBV29-1 and TRBJ1-2; D gene unclear. The CDR3 spans 11 residues. Trimming removed 5 bases at V and 6 bases at J, with 10 bases between. Germline-derived CDR1 and CDR2 are SQVTM and ANQGSEA. The DNA for the CDR3 is TGCAGCGTTACGGACTCTGATGGCTACACCTTC. Translation gives CSVTDSDGYTF.

The chain uses TRBV19 and TRBJ1-2; possibly TRBD1 for D (6 bases). The CDR3 has 13 residues. Germline V gene data show CDR1 as LNHDA and CDR2 as SQIVND (reference sequence). The V end lost 6 bases, the J end lost 0 bases, and 8 bases lay between the germline ends. CDR3 protein: CASRGQTNYGYTF. The CDR3 bases are TGTGCCAGTAGAGGACAGACTAACTATGGCTACACCTTC.

The rearrangement links TRBV7-3 to TRBJ2-1, with 15 nucleotides matching TRBD2. The CDR3 has 18 residues. Germline CDR1 and CDR2: SGHTA and FQGTGA. J lost 7 bases, V lost 5 bases, and 12 bases had no gene match. CDR3 protein: CASSTKGLAGGPVNEQFF. The CDR3 DNA is TGTGCCAGCAGCACGAAGGGACTAGCGGGGGGCCCAGTGAATGAGCAGTTCTTC.

The rearrangement links TRBV6-5 to TRBJ1-5; 10 bases agree with TRBD1. Germline V gene sequence: CDR1 MNHEY, CDR2 SVGAGI. The ends lost 0 bases at V and 7 bases at J; junction bases unmatched: 3. This CDR3 is built from 15 residues. CDR3 nucleotides: TGTGCCAGCAGTTACTCGGGACAGGGGAAACAGCCCCAGCATTTT. Translating gives CASSYSGQGKQPQHF.